Given below is one T cell receptor beta chain in context. CDR1 is KGHSH and CDR2 is LQKENI in the germline V gene. With 5 bases removed from V and 7 bases from J, the gap between germline ends came to 14 bases. The CDR3 is 13 residues long. These data originate in a study of blood T cell repertoires in COVID-19. Study in general: The United States, Italy and Spain supplied acute and convalescent COVID-19 samples. Sources were T cells, B-cell-depleted T cells, or PBMCs; the material itself was cDNA or gDNA.

In the source study's methods: Counts of nucleated cells, estimated from reference gene primer amplification, were obtained. The repertoire was sequenced with immunoSEQ multiplex PCR; TCRdb's copy has only in-frame clones and lacks some. V, J and clone size are taken as reported in that table, and D and trimming were inferred from the DNA itself. The sample includes roughly 230,000 clones, approximately 92% of them seen just once. The chain recombines TRBV18 with TRBJ1-2; D unclear. Sample: peripheral blood. The TCR comes from a woman between 40 and 50 years old who had recovered from COVID-19. The CDR3 DNA follows: TGTGCCAGCTCAAAAACGGGCGAGGGTGGCTACACCTTC. Amino acids: CASSKTGEGGYTF.